This paragraph covers one T cell receptor beta chain sequence. The specificity of this receptor is unknown. No base quality values were provided; no much bigger clone lies one nucleotide off. The data derive from a study of vaccination effects on CD4 cells after COVID-19 (dated by TCRdb to between 2021 and 2024). Regarding the complete study: Each participant got two doses of an mRNA SARS-CoV-2 vaccine, either BNT162b2 or mRNA-1273. In both COVID-19 convalescent patients and infection-naive vaccine recipients, the study compared SARS-CoV-2 spike-specific CD4+ TCR repertoires from before mRNA vaccination with those from after it. In a couple of convalescent patients, pre-vaccine samples were collected 16 days and one week ahead of the first dose, 142 and 148 days after COVID-19 diagnosis. In the study, cultures from other donors were sequenced using the Oncomine TCR Beta short-read assay on an Illumina iSeq 100. A total of more than 8 COVID-19 convalescent patients and a few SARS-CoV-2-naive healthy vaccine recipients were included in the full study. What the work shows at the level of the full study, not this receptor alone: Both infection-induced and vaccine-induced clones contracted markedly at late post-vaccination timepoints, which is consistent with waning T cell responses. Limitations of the study were the small number of convalescent patients and the absence of early post-infection timepoints. Among convalescent patients, the spike-reactive repertoire after vaccination was made up mainly of new vaccine-induced clones that were largely distinct from the clones induced by infection.

In the ViraFEST assay, PBMC were stimulated with viral peptide pools, and TCR sequencing was then used to find antigen-specific CD4+ T cell clonotypes based on their expansion. After less than eleven days of culture, CD4+ T cells were isolated with the EasySep CD4+ T cell isolation kit. Convalescent patients had PCR-confirmed SARS-CoV-2 infection between March and December 2020, before Alpha, Beta and Delta variants emerged in the United States. About 2.1 million PBMC per well were cultured with around 9.8 ug/ml peptides in IMDM containing 5% human AB serum, roughly 9.5 IU/ml IL-2 and gentamicin. Half of the culture medium was replaced with fresh IL-2-containing medium on days 3 and 7. Unless noted otherwise, every peptide stimulation condition was grown in triplicate wells. Using Ficoll-Paque Plus gradient centrifugation, PBMC were separated from whole blood and then either used fresh or cryopreserved at -140C. The QIAamp micro DNA kit was used to extract genomic DNA from the cultured CD4+ T cells.

The CDR3 numbers 14 residues from cysteine through phenylalanine. Left in the record is the CDR3 DNA by itself, 42 bases read in frame from the first base. V loses 3 bases, J loses 8 bases, and the germline ends lie 19 bases apart. From the germline V gene (reference sequence), CDR1 is DFQATT and CDR2 is SNEGSKA. Library generation was performed with the immunoSEQ multiplex PCR assay. DNA from the cultured and isolated CD4+ T cells underwent TCR beta CDR3 sequencing. Per the authors' processing: Non-productive TCR sequences were removed and reads were trimmed to the CDR3 region, keeping CDR3s of at least 7 amino acids. The MANAFEST web app was used to pick out antigen-specific clonotypes by comparing their expansion in peptide wells with that in reference cultures. To count as positive, a clone had to show expansion at FDR<0.05 compared with the reference and with all other wells, an odds ratio above 5, and a frequency above 0.1% in two replicate wells. Clonotypes significantly expanded in SARS-CoV-2 spike wells and in at least one common cold coronavirus spike condition were defined as cross-reactive. Using the stringdist R package, CDR3 similarity was measured by Levenshtein distance, and unrooted trees were constructed with ape in R 3.6.1. Imported from immuneACCESS, the table was reduced by TCRdb to in-frame sequences with V and J called. These copies leave out some clones; in studies compared against another copy, an unresolved V gene accounts for under half, and the cause of the remainder is not known. V, J and clone size reflect that table, while D and trimming were determined from the DNA. Across this sample there are nearly 45,000 clones, with roughly 75% seen only once. The leading ten clones occupy 25% to 30% of the sample.

The specimen comprised CD4+ T cells from PBMCs cultured with a peptide pool, sampled before COVID-19 vaccination. Recombination joined TRBV20-1 with TRBJ1-2; TRBD1 is perhaps the D gene, given 5 matching bases. The sequence came from a human donor who had a prior SARS-CoV-2 infection. The CDR3 loop reads CSASSASDTGGYTF. The DNA sequence reads TGCAGTGCTAGTAGCGCCTCGGACACGGGGGGCTACACCTTC.